These 26 T cell receptor beta chains came from one sample sequenced in a study of identical twins. TCRdb passed the 5' RACE reads through MiXCR, listing each CDR3 protein once. The data show just under 650,000 distinct CDR3 sequences, roughly 7.2% seen once. These data also featured in a second study, about yellow fever vaccine responses in identical twins.

Source material: PBMCs. These receptor sequences come from a woman under 30 in good health.

This clonotype appeared many times. The rearrangement uses TRBV4-1 and TRBJ1-5; D ambiguous. V lost 4 bases and J 4 bases, leaving 14 bases between the germline ends. This CDR3 contains 15 residues. The germline V gene encodes CDR1 MGHRA and CDR2 YSYEKL. In DNA, the CDR3 is TGCGCCAGCAGCCCCTCTGATAGGGCTAATCAGCCCCAGCATTTT. Translated, it gives CASSPSDRANQPQHF.

The gene calls are TRBV20-1 and TRBJ2-1; 13 bases match TRBD2. The V and J ends lost 5 bases and 1 base, in that order; junction bases with no gene match: 14. Germline lookup yields CDR1 DFQATT and CDR2 SNEGSKA (reference sequence). This CDR3 is 19 amino acids long. The CDR3 spells CSAQSWTSGSDRSYNEQFF. The DNA of the CDR3 is TGCAGTGCTCAAAGTTGGACTAGCGGGAGTGATCGTTCCTACAATGAGCAGTTCTTC.

This chain connects TRBV5-1 to TRBJ1-5; D gene unclear. V was clipped by 4 bases and J by 2 bases, with 10 bases between them. The CDR3 consists of 14 residues. The germline CDR1 and CDR2 sequences are SGHRS and YFSETQ. CDR3 region: CASSPSAGNQPQHF. CDR3 coding DNA: TGCGCCAGCAGCCCCTCGGCCGGCAATCAGCCCCAGCATTTT. Complete variable domain (other parts from reference TRBV5-1 and TRBJ1-5): KAGVTQTPRYLIKTRGQQVTLSCSPISGHRSVSWYQQTPGQGLQFLFEYFSETQRNKGNFPGRFSGRQFSNSRSEMNVSTLELGDSALYLCASSPSAGNQPQHFGDGTRLSIL.

This clonotype was seen a few times. The chain combines TRBV2 with TRBJ1-5, with D uncertain. Germline assignment: CDR1 SNHLY and CDR2 FYNNEI. Trimming left V 1 base short and J 0 bases short, with 16 bases between. The CDR3 contains 18 residues. The CDR3 DNA reads as TGTGCCAGCAGTGAAGTAGAGAGCTTAAATTATAGCAATCAGCCCCAGCATTTT. It codes for CASSEVESLNYSNQPQHF.

There are a few counts of this clonotype. The V call is TRBV6-1, the J call TRBJ2-3, with TRBD2 matching 8 bases. V was pared by 4 bases and J by 0 bases, with 12 bases of the junction left unmatched. Looked up from germline, CDR1 is MNHNS and CDR2 is SASEGT. This CDR3 spans 18 amino acids. The DNA of the CDR3 is TGTGCCAGCAGTGCAATGGGTGGTCCTAGCGGGAGCACAGATACGCAGTATTTT. Amino acid sequence: CASSAMGGPSGSTDTQYF.

The CDR3 spells CASSPSVAMTPHPSYNEQFF. DNA of the CDR3: TGTGCCAGCAGCCCTAGTGTAGCAATGACTCCACACCCTTCCTACAATGAGCAGTTCTTC. The chain joins TRBV11-1 to TRBJ2-1; D is unresolved. Trimming shortened V by 5 bases and J by 1 base, and 27 bases separated the two germline ends. This CDR3 region has 20 residues. Germline-derived CDR1 and CDR2 are SGHAT and FQDESV (reference sequence).

This clonotype was found a few times. The chain recombines TRBV9 with TRBJ1-2; no clear D. Germline lookup yields CDR1 SGDLS and CDR2 YYNGEE. CDR3 length: 12 amino acids. The V gene lost 8 bases and the J gene lost 2 bases, with 10 bases spanning the gap. The CDR3 loop reads CASKATNYGYTF. DNA for the CDR3: TGTGCCAGTAAGGCCACCAACTATGGCTACACCTTC.

This clonotype was observed many times. This chain joins TRBV7-6 and TRBJ2-2; TRBD1 might be the D (6 bases). The germline gives CDR1 SGHVS, CDR2 FNYEAQ. The CDR3 extends over 16 amino acids. Trimming left V 5 bases short and J 6 bases short, with 19 bases between. In DNA form, the CDR3 reads TGTGCCAGCAGCCCTAATAGCAGGGGATTGGCCGGGGAGCTGTTTTTT. It yields the protein CASSPNSRGLAGELFF.

V and J are TRBV5-5 and TRBJ2-7; D perhaps matches TRBD1 (5 bases). V gave up 4 bases and J gave up 2 bases, with 16 bases separating them. CDR3 length equals 15 residues. Germline V gene data show CDR1 as SGHKS and CDR2 as YYEKEE (reference sequence). In DNA, the CDR3 is TGTGCCAGCAGCCCAGTTCAGGGCCCGACCTACGAGCAGTACGTC. Protein product: CASSPVQGPTYEQYV.

This clonotype was detected only a few times. V is TRBV12-3 or TRBV12-4 and J is TRBJ2-1; 10 bases align to TRBD2. V was clipped by 3 bases and J by 2 bases; unmatched bases: 4. The CDR3 runs 16 residues. CDR3 DNA sequence: TGTGCCAGCAGTTTGTGGACTAGCGGACCCTACAATGAGCAGTTCTTC. It specifies CASSLWTSGPYNEQFF.

This clonotype was detected ten times or more. This chain links TRBV10-3 with TRBJ2-1, with TRBD2 matching 8 bases. From germline, CDR1 is ENHRY and CDR2 SYGVKD. This CDR3 contains 15 residues. V gave up 6 bases and J gave up 8 bases; unmatched junction bases: 12. CDR3 in amino acids: CAIRDAGGVSYEQFF. CDR3 DNA sequence: TGTGCCATCAGGGACGCCGGGGGGGTCTCCTATGAGCAGTTCTTC.

This clonotype turned up a few times. This chain links TRBV4-1 with TRBJ2-7; 9 bases are shared with TRBD2. The V and J ends lost 3 bases and 4 bases, in that order; junction bases with no gene match: 13. Per the germline V gene, CDR1 is MGHRA and CDR2 is YSYEKL. The CDR3 sequence is 17 residues long. Written as DNA, the CDR3 is TGCGCCAGCAGCCAGGGACGAACCGGGACTAGCATATACGAGCAGTACTTC. Its translation: CASSQGRTGTSIYEQYF.

This clonotype was seen at least ten times. The J gene is TRBJ2-7, the V gene TRBV7-9; 9 nucleotides align to TRBD2. Germline V CDR1 and CDR2: SEHNR, FQNEAQ (reference sequence). The V segment lost 5 bases and the J segment 2 bases; nucleotides outside the gene matches: 7. This CDR3 is 15 amino acids long. The CDR3 spells CASSPMASGTYEQYF. CDR3 coding DNA: TGTGCCAGCAGCCCGATGGCTAGCGGGACCTACGAGCAGTACTTC.

The rearrangement joins TRBV28 to TRBJ2-1, with a weak D call TRBD2 (6 bases). V was trimmed by 1 base and J by 15 bases, leaving 16 bases between them. In germline, CDR1 is MDHEN, CDR2 SYDVKM. The CDR3 has 13 residues. In DNA form, the CDR3 reads TGTGCCAGCAGTTTATTGGTCGGTGGGACTGCGTTCTTC. Encoded protein: CASSLLVGGTAFF. Full variable domain (remainder filled in from reference TRBV28 and TRBJ2-1): DVKVTQSSRYLVKRTGEKVFLECVQDMDHENMFWYRQDPGLGLRLIYFSYDVKMKEKGDIPEGYSVSREKKERFSLILESASTNQTSMYLCASSLLVGGTAFFGPGTRLTVL.

The table lists this clonotype with many counts. This chain uses TRBV5-1 with TRBJ2-2; tentatively, D is TRBD1 (5 bases). V was shortened by 0 bases and J by 7 bases, with 13 bases between the two germline ends. The CDR3 has 15 residues. Germline V lookup: CDR1 SGHRS, CDR2 YFSETQ. The CDR3 region has the DNA TGCGCCAGCAGCTTGGAGGGGCCCCATGACGGGGAGCTGTTTTTT. As protein: CASSLEGPHDGELFF.

This clonotype was counted many times. The junction does not match germline at one end; this may be a read error. The chain is built from TRBV5-1 and TRBJ2-1; TRBD1 might be the D (6 bases). The CDR3 runs 15 residues. The germline gives CDR1 SGHRS, CDR2 YFSETQ. The CDR3 DNA reads as TGCGCCAGCAGTTTGGGGACAAACTCCTACAATGAGCAGTTCTTC. The encoded protein is CASSLGTNSYNEQFF.

The chain uses TRBV20-1 and TRBJ1-4, with a possible D match to TRBD1 (5 bases). The CDR3 spans 12 residues. V shed 6 bases and J shed 5 bases, with 10 bases lying between them. The germline gives CDR1 DFQATT, CDR2 SNEGSKA (reference sequence). The CDR3 DNA is TGCAGTGCCTGGACACGCAATGAAAAACTGTTTTTT. The encoded protein is CSAWTRNEKLFF.

The chain couples TRBV7-8 to TRBJ2-1; D gene ambiguous. Trimming removed 5 bases at V and 4 bases at J, with 18 bases between. Germline values: CDR1 SGHVS, CDR2 FQNEAQ. The CDR3 is 16 amino acids. CDR3 sequence: CASSGPGWGSYNEQFF. Here the CDR3 DNA reads TGTGCCAGCAGCGGACCCGGGTGGGGTTCATACAATGAGCAGTTCTTC.

This clonotype was found a few times. The chain couples TRBV20-1 to TRBJ2-3; 10 positions match TRBD2. The CDR3 is 15 amino acids. V was clipped by 2 bases and J by 0 bases; unmatched bases: 2. Germline V gene sequence: CDR1 DFQATT, CDR2 SNEGSKA (reference sequence). In nucleotides, the CDR3 is TGCAGTGCTAGACGACTAGCGGGTAGCACAGATACGCAGTATTTT. Translating gives CSARRLAGSTDTQYF.

For the CDR3, the DNA is TGTGCCAGCAGTGAGGGTAGCGGGGGGATCTACGAGCAGTACGTC. As protein: CASSEGSGGIYEQYV. The rearrangement uses TRBV2 and TRBJ2-7; 10 bases line up with TRBD2. The CDR3 contains 15 residues. Losses at the gene ends were 3 bases for V and 3 bases for J; bases not matched to a gene: 5. CDR1 and CDR2 from the germline V gene are SNHLY and FYNNEI.

In this sample, this clonotype turned up many times. The chain has TRBV5-1 and TRBJ2-7; TRBD2 agrees at 7 bases. CDR1 SGHRS and CDR2 YFSETQ come from the germline V gene. CDR3 length: 16 amino acids. Losses at the gene ends were 0 bases for V and 5 bases for J; bases not matched to a gene: 11. As DNA, the CDR3 is TGCGCCAGCAGCTTGGGGAGTATAGCGGGCGTGGACGAGCAGTACGTC. Its translation: CASSLGSIAGVDEQYV.

The rearrangement links TRBV5-1 to TRBJ2-7, with D possibly being TRBD2 (5 bases). V was clipped by 1 base and J by 2 bases, with 16 bases between them. The CDR3 runs 16 residues. From germline, CDR1 is SGHRS and CDR2 YFSETQ. In DNA, the CDR3 is TGCGCCAGCAGCTTGCAACCCCTGGACTCAACCTACGAGCAGTACGTC. Its protein is CASSLQPLDSTYEQYV.

The rearrangement joins TRBV29-1 to TRBJ2-1; weak D call: TRBD2 (6 bases). Germline V CDR1 and CDR2: SQVTM, ANQGSEA. The CDR3 covers 14 residues. CDR3 nucleotides: TGCACCGCGAGACGCGGGAACTCCTACAATGAGCAGTTCTTC. It encodes CTARRGNSYNEQFF.

The rearrangement joins TRBV20-1 to TRBJ2-7, with TRBD2 matching 7 bases. Germline trimming cut 6 bases from V and 2 bases from J; bases unmatched to any gene: 4. This CDR3 is 12 amino acids long. Germline V gives CDR1 DFQATT, CDR2 SNEGSKA (reference sequence). CDR3 region: CSARGGTYEQYV. The CDR3 nucleotides read TGCAGTGCCCGCGGGGGTACCTACGAGCAGTACGTC.

This clonotype was detected ten times or more. The chain employs TRBV4-1 and TRBJ2-4; 7 nucleotides match TRBD1. Germline V gene lookup returns CDR1 MGHRA and CDR2 YSYEKL. The CDR3 consists of 16 residues. The V gene end was trimmed by 2 bases and the J gene end by 7 bases; junction bases not matched to a gene: 11. The CDR3 loop is CASSQPVRGQQNIQYF. CDR3 bases: TGCGCCAGCAGCCAACCGGTGAGGGGACAGCAGAACATTCAGTACTTC.

The rearrangement links TRBV6-1 to TRBJ1-3; D perhaps matches TRBD1 (6 bases). This CDR3 is 15 amino acids long. Per the germline V gene, CDR1 is MNHNS and CDR2 is SASEGT. The V end lost 8 bases, the J end lost 0 bases, and 14 bases lay between the germline ends. CDR3 sequence reads: CASRMGAGSGNTIYF. The CDR3 coding sequence is TGTGCCAGCCGCATGGGGGCCGGCTCTGGAAACACCATATATTTT.